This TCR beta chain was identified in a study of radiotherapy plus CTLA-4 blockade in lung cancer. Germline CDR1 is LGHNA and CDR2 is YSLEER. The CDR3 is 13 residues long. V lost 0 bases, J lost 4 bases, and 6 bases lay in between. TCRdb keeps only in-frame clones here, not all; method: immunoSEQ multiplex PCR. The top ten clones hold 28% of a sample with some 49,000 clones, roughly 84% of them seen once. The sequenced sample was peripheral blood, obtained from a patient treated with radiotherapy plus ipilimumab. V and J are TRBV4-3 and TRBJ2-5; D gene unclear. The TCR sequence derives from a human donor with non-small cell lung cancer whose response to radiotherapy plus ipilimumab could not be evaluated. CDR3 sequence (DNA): TGCGCCAGCAGCCAAGATCGTCGAGAGACCCAGTACTTC. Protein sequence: CASSQDRRETQYF.